This T cell receptor (beta chain) originates from a study of blood T cell repertoires in COVID-19. Study background: The origin of the acute and convalescent COVID-19 samples was the United States, Italy and Spain. T cells, B-cell-depleted T cells, or PBMCs supplied cDNA or gDNA.

In the source study's methods: Reference gene primer amplification gave estimated nucleated cell counts. The protocol was immunoSEQ multiplex PCR, while the TCRdb copy is restricted to in-frame clones and leaves out a portion. The V and J calls and clone size are taken from that table; D and trimming were inferred from the DNA. The data hold just under 150,000 clones, with 87% observed a single time. This TCR was recovered from a man aged 45 to 65 who had recovered from COVID-19. The specimen sequenced was peripheral blood.

CDR3 protein: CAWSPGQFTNTEAFF. The DNA of the CDR3 is TGTGCCTGGAGTCCAGGACAGTTTACGAACACTGAAGCTTTCTTT. The genes are TRBV30 and TRBJ1-1; tentatively, D is TRBD1 (6 bases). The CDR3 runs to 15 residues. CDR1 GTSNPN and CDR2 SVGIG come from the germline V gene (reference sequence). The V end lost 2 bases, the J end lost 1 base, and 14 bases lay between the germline ends.